This T cell receptor beta chain was captured in a study of CD8 T cells in Susac syndrome. V lost 3 bases, J lost 10 bases, and 10 bases lay in between. In germline, CDR1 is GTSNPN, CDR2 SVGIG (reference sequence). The CDR3 length is 12 residues. Random hexamers were used to reverse transcribe 0.5 to 1 ug of RNA. An immunoSEQ multiplex PCR generated amplified TCR beta CDR3 products spanning 54 Vbeta and 13 Jbeta. TCRdb itself ran the immunoSEQ multiplex PCR reads through MiXCR, one entry per CDR3 protein. Of about 130,000 distinct CDR3 sequences in the sample, around 94% were seen once. Isolation of CD8+ and CD4+ T cells was performed negatively, whereas enrichment of TEMRA cells was done by FACS.

The V call is TRBV30, the J call TRBJ1-6; D call uncertain. The source is a human donor with Susac syndrome. The specimen was CD8+ T cells from PBMCs. The CDR3 loop is CAWRVPRSPLHF. CDR3 DNA sequence: TGTGCCTGGAGGGTCCCCCGCTCACCCCTCCACTTT.